Included here is one T cell receptor (beta chain) sequence, with context. Its antigen is unknown. CDR1 and CDR2 from the germline V gene are MNHEY and SMNVEV (reference sequence). Trimming took 4 bases from V and 3 from J; bases not matched to a gene: 9. This CDR3 region has 15 residues. This specimen comes from a study of cytotoxic CD8 clonotypes in ibrutinib-treated CLL. About the study: Timing of response sample collection was a median roughly twelve months after treatment start, with a range of 6 to 36. Study-wide results and caveats: Treatment saw public clonotypes, which were uncommon, either contract or stay stable.

Clones were read by immunoSEQ multiplex PCR, and TCRdb kept only the in-frame ones, dropping some. Of tens of thousands of clones listed, roughly 80% were seen once; the top ten hold 4% to 5.5%. The source is a human donor with chronic lymphocytic leukemia. The sample in question was PBMCs, obtained after 12 months of ibrutinib treatment. The J gene is TRBJ2-7, the V gene TRBV27; 7 bases match TRBD2. CDR3 sequence reads: CASSSPGGSLYEQYF. DNA of the CDR3: TGTGCCAGCAGTTCCCCCGGCGGGAGCCTCTACGAGCAGTACTTC.